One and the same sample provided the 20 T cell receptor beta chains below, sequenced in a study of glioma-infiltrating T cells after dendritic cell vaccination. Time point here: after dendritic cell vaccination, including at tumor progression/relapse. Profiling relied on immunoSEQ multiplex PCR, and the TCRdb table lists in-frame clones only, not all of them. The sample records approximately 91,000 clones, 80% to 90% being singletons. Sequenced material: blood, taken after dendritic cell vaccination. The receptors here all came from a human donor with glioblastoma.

In DNA, the CDR3 is TGTGCCAGCAGTTACTCGAACGGGGGCTACACCTTC. This sequence encodes CASSYSNGGYTF. The J gene is TRBJ1-2, the V gene TRBV6-5; D is ambiguous. CDR1 and CDR2 from the germline V gene are MNHEY and SVGAGI. The CDR3 extends over 12 amino acids. V was pared by 0 bases and J by 8 bases, with 7 bases between.

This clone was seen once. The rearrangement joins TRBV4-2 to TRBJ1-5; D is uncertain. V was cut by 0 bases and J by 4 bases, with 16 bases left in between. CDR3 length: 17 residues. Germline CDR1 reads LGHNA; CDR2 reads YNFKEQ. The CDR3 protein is CASSQDRMSDSNQPQHF. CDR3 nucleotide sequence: TGTGCCAGCAGCCAAGATCGCATGTCAGACTCGAATCAGCCCCAGCATTTT.

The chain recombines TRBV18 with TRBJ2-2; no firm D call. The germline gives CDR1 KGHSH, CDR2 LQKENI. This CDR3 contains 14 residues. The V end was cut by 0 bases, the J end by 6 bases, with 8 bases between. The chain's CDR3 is CASSPPSRAGELFF. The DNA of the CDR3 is TGTGCCAGCTCACCACCGAGCCGAGCCGGGGAGCTGTTTTTT.

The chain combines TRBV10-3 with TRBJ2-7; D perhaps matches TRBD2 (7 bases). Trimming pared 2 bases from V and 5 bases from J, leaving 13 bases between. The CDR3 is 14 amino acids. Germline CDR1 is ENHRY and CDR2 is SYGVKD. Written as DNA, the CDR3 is TGTGCCATCAGTGAGGGCGGGGGCGGCCACGAGCAGTACTTC. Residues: CAISEGGGGHEQYF.

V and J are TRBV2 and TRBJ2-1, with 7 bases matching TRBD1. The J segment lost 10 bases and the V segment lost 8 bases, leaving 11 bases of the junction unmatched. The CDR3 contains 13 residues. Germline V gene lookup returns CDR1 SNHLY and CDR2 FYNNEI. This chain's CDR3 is CASSAEGALEQFF. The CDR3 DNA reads TGTGCCAGCTCCGCCGAGGGGGCATTGGAGCAGTTCTTC.

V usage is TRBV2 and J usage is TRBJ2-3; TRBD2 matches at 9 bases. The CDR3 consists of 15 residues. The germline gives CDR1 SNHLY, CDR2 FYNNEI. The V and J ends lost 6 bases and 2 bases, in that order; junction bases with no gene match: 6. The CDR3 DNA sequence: TGTGCCAGCAGCTGGAGCGGGGGGACCACAGATACGCAGTATTTT. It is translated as CASSWSGGTTDTQYF.

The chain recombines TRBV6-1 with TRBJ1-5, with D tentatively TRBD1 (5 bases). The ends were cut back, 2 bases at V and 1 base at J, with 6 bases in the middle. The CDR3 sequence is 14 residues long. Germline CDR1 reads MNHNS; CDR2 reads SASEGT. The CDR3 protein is CASSEKGSNQPQHF. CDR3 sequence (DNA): TGTGCCAGCAGTGAAAAGGGGAGCAATCAGCCCCAGCATTTT.

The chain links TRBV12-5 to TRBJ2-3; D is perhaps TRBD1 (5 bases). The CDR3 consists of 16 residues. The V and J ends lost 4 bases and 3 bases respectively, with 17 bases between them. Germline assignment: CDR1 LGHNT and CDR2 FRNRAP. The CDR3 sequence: CASGSPGAVGTDTQYF. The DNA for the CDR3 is TGTGCTAGTGGTTCACCTGGGGCGGTGGGGACAGATACGCAGTATTTT.

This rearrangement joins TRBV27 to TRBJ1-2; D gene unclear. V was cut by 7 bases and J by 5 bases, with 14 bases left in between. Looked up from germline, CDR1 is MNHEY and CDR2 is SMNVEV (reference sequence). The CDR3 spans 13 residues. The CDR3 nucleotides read TGTGCCAGCACCGATGGAGGACGGTATGGCTACACCTTC. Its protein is CASTDGGRYGYTF.

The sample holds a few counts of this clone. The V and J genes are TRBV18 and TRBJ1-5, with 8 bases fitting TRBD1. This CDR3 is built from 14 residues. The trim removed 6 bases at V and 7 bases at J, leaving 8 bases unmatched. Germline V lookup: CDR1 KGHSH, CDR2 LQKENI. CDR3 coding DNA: TGTGCCAGCTCCATGGGACAGGAGGCGCAGCCCCAGCATTTT. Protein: CASSMGQEAQPQHF. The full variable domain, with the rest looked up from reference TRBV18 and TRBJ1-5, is NAGVMQNPRHLVRRRGQEARLRCSPMKGHSHVYWYRQLPEEGLKFMVYLQKENIIDESGMPKERFSAEFPKEGPSILRIQQVVRGDSAAYFCASSMGQEAQPQHFGDGTRLSIL.

The CDR3 is CARSFDARETSGRPVYEQYV. The CDR3 DNA reads TGTGCCAGAAGCTTCGACGCTCGGGAGACTAGCGGGAGGCCAGTCTACGAGCAGTACGTC. The V gene is TRBV5-3, the J gene TRBJ2-7; TRBD2 matches 13 bases. TRBV5-3 is recorded as an ORF, its role being uncertain. With V trimmed by 2 bases and J by 3 bases, 17 bases remained unmatched. The CDR3 consists of 20 residues.

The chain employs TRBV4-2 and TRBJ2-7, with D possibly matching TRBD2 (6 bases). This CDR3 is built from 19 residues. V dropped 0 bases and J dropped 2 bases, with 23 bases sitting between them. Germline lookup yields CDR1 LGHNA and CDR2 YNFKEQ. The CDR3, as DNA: TGTGCCAGCAGCCAAGATCGGGGGAAACGGGGCGGTCTCCCCTACGAGCAGTACTTC. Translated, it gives CASSQDRGKRGGLPYEQYF.

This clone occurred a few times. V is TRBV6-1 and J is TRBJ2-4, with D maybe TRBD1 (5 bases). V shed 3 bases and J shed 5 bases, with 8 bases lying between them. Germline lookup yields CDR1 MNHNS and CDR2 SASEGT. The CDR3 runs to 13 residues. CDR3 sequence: CASSETDQNIQYF. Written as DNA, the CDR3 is TGTGCCAGCAGTGAGACAGACCAAAACATTCAGTACTTC.

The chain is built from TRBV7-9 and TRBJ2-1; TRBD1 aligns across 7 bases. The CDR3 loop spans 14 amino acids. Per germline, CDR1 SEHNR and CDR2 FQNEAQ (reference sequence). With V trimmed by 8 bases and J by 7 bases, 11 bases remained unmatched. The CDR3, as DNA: TGTGCCAGCCGAAGCCGACAGGGTCGGAATGAGCAGTTCTTC. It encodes CASRSRQGRNEQFF.

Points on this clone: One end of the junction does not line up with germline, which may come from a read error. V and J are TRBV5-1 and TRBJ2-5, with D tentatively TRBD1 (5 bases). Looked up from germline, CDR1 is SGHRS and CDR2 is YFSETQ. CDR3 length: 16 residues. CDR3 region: CAGSLATAYHQETQYF. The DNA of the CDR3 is TGCGCCGGCAGCTTGGCGACAGCATACCACCAAGAGACCCAGTACTTC.

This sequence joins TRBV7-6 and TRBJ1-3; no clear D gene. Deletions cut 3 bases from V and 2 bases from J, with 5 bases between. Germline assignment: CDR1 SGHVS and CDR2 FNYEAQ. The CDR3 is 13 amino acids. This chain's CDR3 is CASSFDTGNTIYF. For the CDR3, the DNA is TGTGCCAGCAGCTTTGACACTGGAAACACCATATATTTT.

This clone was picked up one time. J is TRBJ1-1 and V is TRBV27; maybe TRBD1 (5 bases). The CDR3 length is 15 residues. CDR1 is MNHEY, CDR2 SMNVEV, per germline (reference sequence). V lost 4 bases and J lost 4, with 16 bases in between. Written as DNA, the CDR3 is TGTGCCAGCAGTTATGGGGACGCGGGGACCACTGAAGCTTTCTTT. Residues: CASSYGDAGTTEAFF.

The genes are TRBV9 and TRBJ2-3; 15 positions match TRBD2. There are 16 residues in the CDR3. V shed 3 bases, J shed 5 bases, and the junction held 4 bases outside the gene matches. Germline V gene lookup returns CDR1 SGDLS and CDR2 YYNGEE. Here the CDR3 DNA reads TGTGCCAGCAGCGCCGGGACTAGCGGGAGGCAAGATACGCAGTATTTT. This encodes CASSAGTSGRQDTQYF.

CDR3 sequence reads: CASVTWVAGAGELFF. The CDR3 bases are TGTGCCAGCGTAACGTGGGTAGCGGGGGCCGGGGAGCTGTTTTTT. The chain carries TRBV7-9 and TRBJ2-2; 9 nucleotides align to TRBD2. Germline values: CDR1 SEHNR, CDR2 FQNEAQ (reference sequence). CDR3 length equals 15 residues. The trim removed 8 bases at V and 6 bases at J, leaving 10 bases unmatched.

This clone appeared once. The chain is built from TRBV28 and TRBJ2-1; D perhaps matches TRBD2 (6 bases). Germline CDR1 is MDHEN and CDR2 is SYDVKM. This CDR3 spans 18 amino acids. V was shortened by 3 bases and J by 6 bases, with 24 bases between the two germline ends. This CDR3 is CASSFRSGVDPLGNEQFF. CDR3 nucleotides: TGTGCCAGCAGTTTTCGTTCGGGGGTGGACCCACTAGGCAATGAGCAGTTCTTC.